Following are 31 T cell receptor beta chains from one sample sequenced in a study of metastatic and nonmetastatic thyroid tumors. No patient had received any treatment before thyroid surgery. TCRdb re-called the PCR reads with MiXCR. This table has more than 12,000 clones, approximately 19% appearing once. What was sequenced was blood. The receptors derive from a female donor with papillary thyroid cancer or a benign thyroid nodule (not recorded which). Some clones in this sample may be carry-over from other donors' samples.

This chain connects TRBV6-1 to TRBJ1-3; 8 bases match TRBD1. The V and J ends lost 0 bases and 4 bases, in that order; junction bases with no gene match: 5. The CDR3 totals 16 residues. The V gene's germline CDR1 is MNHNS and CDR2 SASEGT. The CDR3 loop is CASSEAGTGAGNTIYF. The DNA of the CDR3 is TGTGCCAGCAGTGAAGCCGGGACAGGAGCAGGAAACACCATATATTTT.

V and J are TRBV4-2 and TRBJ2-2, with TRBD1 matching 9 bases. The CDR3 is 16 residues long. V lost 3 bases to trimming and J lost 7 bases; unmatched junction nucleotides: 9. In germline, CDR1 is LGHNA, CDR2 YNFKEQ. CDR3 region: CASSQGQGSLSGELFF. The DNA for the CDR3 is TGTGCCAGCAGCCAGGGACAGGGAAGTCTGAGCGGGGAGCTGTTTTTT.

This clone showed up just a few times. This rearrangement joins TRBV6-1 to TRBJ2-3, with TRBD1 identical over 7 bases. CDR1 and CDR2 from the germline V gene are MNHNS and SASEGT. The V and J ends lost 3 bases and 0 bases, in that order; junction bases with no gene match: 3. The CDR3 consists of 15 residues. CDR3 sequence: CASSDDRVSTDTQYF. The CDR3, as DNA: TGTGCCAGCAGTGACGACAGGGTTAGCACAGATACGCAGTATTTT.

Within the sample, this clone is medium-sized. The chain carries TRBV6-1 and TRBJ1-3; 7 bases agree with TRBD1. CDR3 length: 14 amino acids. V lost 6 bases, J lost 6 bases, and 8 bases stayed unmatched. Germline CDR1 is MNHNS and CDR2 is SASEGT. The CDR3 DNA is TGTGCCAGCAGATCTACAGGGGAGGTAAACACCATATATTTT. The encoded protein is CASRSTGEVNTIYF.

This clone was detected only a few times. The chain combines TRBV29-1 with TRBJ1-1; D uncertain. Trimming removed 4 bases from V and 1 base from J, with 10 bases in between. The CDR3 has 13 amino acids. Germline lookup yields CDR1 SQVTM and CDR2 ANQGSEA. CDR3 nucleotides: TGCAGCGTTGCTCGCGACCGGAACACTGAAGCTTTCTTT. This encodes CSVARDRNTEAFF.

This clone was counted many times. The rearrangement links TRBV16 to TRBJ1-5; the D is unclear. Germline CDR1 and CDR2: KGHSY and FQNENV. V lost 0 bases and J 4 bases, leaving 7 bases between the germline ends. This CDR3 comprises 14 residues. The CDR3 coding sequence is TGTGCCAGCAGCCAATCGTTAGGGAATCAGCCCCAGCATTTT. Translating it yields CASSQSLGNQPQHF.

The sample holds many counts of this clone. This rearrangement joins TRBV19 to TRBJ2-5, with 7 positions matching TRBD1. Losses at the gene ends were 3 bases for V and 1 base for J; bases not matched to a gene: 5. Germline assignment: CDR1 LNHDA and CDR2 SQIVND (reference sequence). The CDR3 contains 15 residues. Written as DNA, the CDR3 is TGTGCCAGTAGTATGCGGGCAGGGGGCCAAGAGACCCAGTACTTC. Amino acids: CASSMRAGGQETQYF.

This clone occurred many times. This chain links TRBV18 with TRBJ1-1; TRBD1 might be the D (5 bases). Germline CDR1 reads KGHSH; CDR2 reads LQKENI. The CDR3 has 14 residues. Trimming removed 1 base at V and 4 bases at J, with 10 bases between. Written as DNA, the CDR3 is TGTGCCAGCTCACCACGATCGGGGGGCACTGAAGCTTTCTTT. It codes for CASSPRSGGTEAFF.

This clone turned up a few times. The chain combines TRBV6-5 with TRBJ2-5; D gene unclear. Per germline, CDR1 MNHEY and CDR2 SVGAGI. CDR3 length equals 12 residues. V was cut by 0 bases and J by 1 base, with 0 bases left in between. CDR3 protein: CASSYSQETQYF. The CDR3 DNA follows: TGTGCCAGCAGTTACTCCCAAGAGACCCAGTACTTC.

The chain couples TRBV29-1 to TRBJ2-5, with TRBD1 matching over 7 bases. The DNA end is more similar to TRBJ2-1, so the J call may be wrong. This CDR3 is 19 amino acids long. The germline CDR1 and CDR2 sequences are SQVTM and ANQGSEA. The DNA for the CDR3 is TGCAGCGTAAACCATGCCGGGACAGCAAACTTCCGACGAAACAATGAGCAGTTCTTC. It encodes CSVNHAGTANFRRNNEQFF.

The sample holds many counts of this clone. This chain joins TRBV4-3 and TRBJ1-4; D is perhaps TRBD1 (6 bases). V lost 0 bases and J lost 4, with 15 bases in between. The CDR3 runs 17 residues. Germline V gene lookup returns CDR1 LGHNA and CDR2 YSLEER. The CDR3 sequence: CASSQDSGSGVNEKLFF. DNA for the CDR3: TGCGCCAGCAGCCAAGATTCGGGTTCAGGGGTTAATGAAAAACTGTTTTTT.

This chain links TRBV6-1 with TRBJ2-1; D may be TRBD2 (6 bases). The V gene's germline CDR1 is MNHNS and CDR2 SASEGT. V lost 1 base and J 8 bases, leaving 12 bases between the germline ends. CDR3 length: 14 amino acids. CDR3 sequence: CASSEGGEADEQFF. Written as DNA, the CDR3 is TGTGCCAGCAGTGAAGGCGGGGAGGCAGATGAGCAGTTCTTC.

A few counts support this clone. Since a much larger clone is just one base distant, this may be a read error. This chain joins TRBV4-2 and TRBJ2-1; 7 positions match TRBD2. CDR1 LGHNA and CDR2 YNFKEQ come from the germline V gene. This CDR3 comprises 15 residues. The CDR3 DNA is TGTGCCAGCAGCCTGCAGACCTCTGCGGGAGATGAGCGGTTCTTC. This encodes CASSLQTSAGDERFF.

CDR3 in amino acids: CASSLEVSVDEQFF. Here the CDR3 DNA reads TGTGCCAGCAGCTTGGAGGTGTCGGTGGATGAGCAGTTCTTC. This rearrangement joins TRBV5-4 to TRBJ2-1; D not certain. The CDR3 extends over 14 amino acids. CDR1 SGHNT and CDR2 YYREEE come from the germline V gene (reference sequence). Deletions cut 0 bases from V and 8 bases from J, with 12 bases between.

This clone was recorded many times. J is TRBJ2-1 and V is TRBV4-3, with a tentative D call TRBD2 (6 bases). The ends were cut back, 0 bases at V and 5 bases at J, with 11 bases in the middle. This CDR3 is 15 amino acids long. CDR1 is LGHNA, CDR2 YSLEER, per germline. CDR3 residues: CASSQDSAGHNEQFF. In DNA form, the CDR3 reads TGCGCCAGCAGCCAAGATTCGGCGGGGCACAATGAGCAGTTCTTC.

In this sample, this clone is medium-sized. The chain has TRBV5-1 and TRBJ1-2, with 12 bases fitting TRBD1. Germline V gives CDR1 SGHRS, CDR2 YFSETQ. This CDR3 contains 16 residues. After removal of 4 bases from V and 4 bases from J, the junction contained 8 bases not matched to a gene. The CDR3 loop reads CASSLGGQGAGYGYTF. The DNA of the CDR3 is TGCGCCAGCAGCCTCGGGGGACAGGGGGCGGGCTATGGCTACACCTTC.

Note on this clone: Mismatch with germline at one junction end may stem from a read error. This chain uses TRBV10-3 with TRBJ2-5; TRBD1 is a possible D gene (5 bases). This CDR3 spans 15 amino acids. Germline V gene sequence: CDR1 ENHRY, CDR2 SYGVKD. The CDR3 nucleotides read TGTGCCACCAGTGATGGACATGGTTTTGGAGAGACCCAGTACTTC. It encodes CATSDGHGFGETQYF.

There are many counts of this clone. This chain connects TRBV15 to TRBJ2-1; 9 bases align to TRBD1. V lost 3 bases, J lost 7 bases, and 13 bases stayed unmatched. The CDR3 runs to 17 residues. Germline lookup yields CDR1 LNHNV and CDR2 YYDKDF (reference sequence). The CDR3 region is CATSRGPRDRVGNEQFF. DNA of the CDR3: TGTGCCACCAGCAGGGGGCCCCGGGACAGGGTCGGGAATGAGCAGTTCTTC.

This clone was counted ten times or more. The rearrangement links TRBV7-3 to TRBJ2-5; D gene unclear. The CDR3 consists of 13 residues. Germline-derived CDR1 and CDR2 are SGHTA and FQGTGA. The ends were cut back, 1 base at V and 3 bases at J, with 6 bases in the middle. The CDR3 DNA reads TGTGCCAGCAGCTTAAGAGAGAAAGAGACCCAGTACTTC. Translating it yields CASSLREKETQYF.

This clone was seen ten or more times. The J gene is TRBJ2-5, the V gene TRBV20-1; 10 bases are a match to TRBD2. V lost 0 bases to trimming and J lost 4 bases; unmatched junction nucleotides: 8. Germline assignment: CDR1 DFQATT and CDR2 SNEGSKA (reference sequence). The CDR3 spans 16 residues. CDR3 DNA sequence: TGCAGTGCTAGAGATCGGTTAGCTAGCGGGAGAGAGACCCAGTACTTC. Amino acids: CSARDRLASGRETQYF.

This clone was seen many times. This chain connects TRBV12-3 or TRBV12-4 to TRBJ1-5; D not resolved. Trimming left V 7 bases short and J 13 bases short, with 17 bases between. This CDR3 has 12 amino acids. The CDR3, as DNA: TGTGCCAGCAACGAAAACTTCGGTCTACAGCATTTT. Amino acids: CASNENFGLQHF.

The chain recombines TRBV5-1 with TRBJ2-7; D gene ambiguous. The CDR3 is 11 amino acids. Trimming took 8 bases from V and 4 from J, leaving 10 bases between them. From germline, CDR1 is SGHRS and CDR2 YFSETQ. CDR3 DNA: TGCGCCAGTAGGCTCAAATACGAGCAGTACTTC. It codes for CASRLKYEQYF.

V is TRBV7-8 and J is TRBJ1-2, with D possibly matching TRBD1 (5 bases). V was cut by 4 bases and J by 0 bases, with 18 bases left in between. This CDR3 contains 17 residues. Germline loops: CDR1 SGHVS, CDR2 FQNEAQ. The CDR3 sequence: CASSSGTPGPSNYGYTF. In nucleotides, the CDR3 is TGTGCCAGCAGCTCCGGGACGCCGGGCCCGTCTAACTATGGCTACACCTTC.

The V and J genes are TRBV6-1 and TRBJ2-2, with D tentatively TRBD1 (5 bases). The germline V gene encodes CDR1 MNHNS and CDR2 SASEGT. This CDR3 spans 16 amino acids. The V and J ends lost 7 bases and 0 bases respectively, with 15 bases between them. The CDR3 sequence: CASTTGPGTNTGELFF. CDR3 nucleotide sequence: TGTGCCAGCACCACAGGTCCAGGAACGAACACCGGGGAGCTGTTTTTT.

In its sample, this clone ranks as medium-sized. The J gene is TRBJ2-2, the V gene TRBV6-2 or TRBV6-3; D perhaps matches TRBD2 (6 bases). The CDR3 contains 14 residues. The V gene lost 4 bases and the J gene lost 6 bases, with 12 bases spanning the gap. Germline CDR1 is MNHEY and CDR2 is SVGEGT. Here the CDR3 DNA reads TGTGCCAGCAGTTTTCGGGAGCGCGCCGGGGAGCTGTTTTTT. As protein: CASSFRERAGELFF.

Points on this clone: Possible read error: a much larger clone is one base away. The J gene is TRBJ2-5, the V gene TRBV10-2; 10 nucleotides agree with TRBD1. The germline CDR1 and CDR2 sequences are WSHSY and SAAADI. The CDR3 contains 13 residues. This chain's CDR3 is CASSEGQGENQYF. The DNA of the CDR3 is TGCGCCAGCAGTGAGGGACAGGGGGAGAACCAGTACTTC.

By share of the sample, this clone is medium-sized. The V call is TRBV28, the J call TRBJ2-7; D assignment may be TRBD1 or TRBD2 (7 bases each). V shed 6 bases and J shed 3 bases, with 18 bases lying between them. The CDR3 totals 15 residues. The V gene's germline CDR1 is MDHEN and CDR2 SYDVKM. CDR3 protein: CASSPGGARGYEQYF. The CDR3 nucleotides are TGTGCCAGCAGCCCAGGGGGGGCCAGAGGCTACGAGCAGTACTTC.

This clone ranks as medium-sized (0.01 to 0.1%). This chain joins TRBV6-6 and TRBJ2-3, with 7 bases matching TRBD2. The CDR3 loop spans 15 amino acids. The junction had 3 bases not matched to a gene; V was cut back by 0 bases and J by 3 bases. Germline lookup yields CDR1 MNHNY and CDR2 SVGAGI (reference sequence). CDR3 nucleotides: TGTGCCAGCAGTTACTCTAGCGGGCATACAGATACGCAGTATTTT. Translated, it gives CASSYSSGHTDTQYF.

The table lists this clone with many counts. The sample has other DNA sequences that encode this CDR3 too. This chain joins TRBV19 and TRBJ2-5; 10 bases align to TRBD2. V shed 0 bases, J shed 4 bases, and the junction held 11 bases outside the gene matches. The length of the CDR3 is 18 residues. Germline V CDR1 and CDR2: LNHDA, SQIVND (reference sequence). The CDR3 DNA sequence: TGTGCCAGTAGTATAGAGGCTAGCGGGGGTGGGGCCTCAGAGACCCAGTACTTC. Translation: CASSIEASGGGASETQYF.

This clone was seen many times. This sequence joins TRBV27 and TRBJ1-6; a possible D gene is TRBD1 (6 bases). Trimming shortened V by 3 bases and J by 4 bases, and 16 bases separated the two germline ends. This CDR3 region has 17 residues. Germline V gives CDR1 MNHEY, CDR2 SMNVEV (reference sequence). The CDR3 region is CASSFTGGRWYNSPLHF. The CDR3 DNA reads TGTGCCAGCAGTTTCACGGGGGGCCGATGGTATAATTCACCCCTCCACTTT.

This clone was picked up many times. The chain couples TRBV10-2 to TRBJ2-3; 7 bases line up with TRBD2. Germline CDR1 WSHSY, CDR2 SAAADI. With 10 bases clipped from V and 2 bases from J, the junction kept 18 bases outside the gene matches. The CDR3 sequence is 17 residues long. The CDR3 here is CATEGHSGSSLTDTQYF. In DNA, the CDR3 is TGCGCCACCGAGGGCCATAGCGGGTCCTCACTCACAGATACGCAGTATTTT.